This TCR beta chain is drawn from a study of blood T cell repertoires in COVID-19. The CDR3 contains 13 residues. Germline V gene sequence: CDR1 MNHEY, CDR2 SMNVEV (reference sequence). With 6 bases clipped from V and 2 bases from J, the junction kept 3 bases outside the gene matches. This study enrolled people aged roughly 18 to 100 from about two dozen US geographic areas. In the original workflow: Estimates of nucleated cell counts were drawn from the amplification of reference gene primers. Clones were read by immunoSEQ multiplex PCR, and TCRdb kept only the in-frame ones, dropping some. The V and J calls and clone size are taken from that table; D and trimming were inferred from the DNA. In the table there are 200,000 to 250,000 clones, approximately 85% of which are singletons.

Sequenced sample: PBMCs or T cells enriched from blood (not recorded which). This receptor was taken from a woman aged 45-65 years who had recovered from COVID-19. V gene TRBV27 combines with J gene TRBJ2-7; 8 nucleotides match TRBD1. In DNA form, the CDR3 reads TGTGCCAGCAGCACGACAGGGGCCTACGAGCAGTACTTC. This encodes CASSTTGAYEQYF.